These 27 T cell receptor beta chains share one sample of origin, sequenced in a study of T cell responses to AZD1222 COVID-19 vaccine. Assay used: immunoSEQ multiplex PCR; TCRdb lists only in-frame clones, some missing. The data show some 60,000 clones, with around 88% seen just once and about 7.1% held by the top ten. This sample comprised peripheral blood, obtained 28 days after the second AZD1222 dose. The receptors derive from an adult who received the AZD1222 COVID-19 vaccine.

J is TRBJ1-2 and V is TRBV6-5, with TRBD1 identical over 7 bases. This CDR3 has 16 residues. V lost 2 bases, J lost 5 bases, and 11 bases stayed unmatched. Per germline, CDR1 MNHEY and CDR2 SVGAGI. CDR3 in amino acids: CASSYTFGPGGYGYTF. The CDR3 region has the DNA TGTGCCAGCAGTTACACTTTCGGACCAGGGGGATATGGCTACACCTTC.

This clone was found once. This chain uses TRBV3-1 (or the pseudogene TRBV3-2) with TRBJ1-1; no clear D gene. Deletions cut 3 bases from V and 8 bases from J, with 10 bases between. Germline V gives CDR1 LGHDT, CDR2 YNNKEL (reference sequence). The CDR3 is 12 amino acids. CDR3 nucleotide sequence: TGTGCCAGCAGCCATAGCAGCTGGGAAGCTTTCTTT. Translation: CASSHSSWEAFF.

Comments on this clone: This sample also contains other DNA sequences that code for the same CDR3. V is TRBV6-1 and J is TRBJ1-2, with 7 bases matching TRBD1. Germline CDR1 is MNHNS and CDR2 is SASEGT. The CDR3 consists of 13 residues. V gave up 2 bases and J gave up 3 bases; unmatched junction bases: 0. CDR3 region: CASSETGDYGYTF. In DNA form, the CDR3 reads TGTGCCAGCAGTGAAACAGGGGACTATGGCTACACCTTC.

The chain has TRBV28 and TRBJ1-5; TRBD1 matches at 8 bases. Germline loops: CDR1 MDHEN, CDR2 SYDVKM. The CDR3 sequence is 12 residues long. CDR3 residues: CAGQEGNQPQHF. DNA of the CDR3: TGTGCGGGACAGGAGGGCAATCAGCCCCAGCATTTT.

The rearrangement uses TRBV29-1 and TRBJ1-5, with a tentative D call TRBD1 (5 bases). V was pared by 5 bases and J by 4 bases, with 12 bases between. There are 13 residues in the CDR3. Germline V gene sequence: CDR1 SQVTM, CDR2 ANQGSEA. The CDR3 DNA reads TGCAGCGTTAGTGCAGGGAGGAATCAGCCCCAGCATTTT. Protein sequence: CSVSAGRNQPQHF.

The rearrangement joins TRBV5-1 to TRBJ2-2; D unresolved. The CDR3 spans 15 residues. Germline V CDR1 and CDR2: SGHRS, YFSETQ. V was clipped by 3 bases and J by 5 bases, with 14 bases between them. The CDR3 DNA is TGCGCCAGCAGCTCCGCTATCGGGCCAACCGGGGAGCTGTTTTTT. Protein product: CASSSAIGPTGELFF.

The chain recombines TRBV14 with TRBJ1-1, with TRBD1 matching over 8 bases. CDR1 and CDR2 from the germline V gene are SGHDN and FVKESK. The CDR3 is made up of 15 amino acids. V shed 5 bases and J 4 bases; nucleotides not matched to a gene: 9. CDR3 nucleotides: TGTGCCAGCAGCGATAGGACAGGGTACGTCACTGAAGCTTTCTTT. Protein sequence: CASSDRTGYVTEAFF.

CDR3 amino acids: CASSLNKGQETQYF. The CDR3 DNA sequence: TGTGCCAGCAGTTTAAACAAGGGGCAAGAGACCCAGTACTTC. V and J are TRBV28 and TRBJ2-5; the D gene is possibly TRBD1 (5 bases). This CDR3 region has 14 residues. The V end lost 2 bases, the J end lost 2 bases, and 9 bases lay between the germline ends. Germline V gene sequence: CDR1 MDHEN, CDR2 SYDVKM.

The chain carries TRBV7-2 and TRBJ1-2; 8 bases fit TRBD1. V shed 2 bases and J 0 bases; nucleotides not matched to a gene: 8. Looked up from germline, CDR1 is SGHTA and CDR2 is FQGNSA. This CDR3 comprises 17 residues. The CDR3 is CASSLPGQAAANYGYTF. In DNA form, the CDR3 reads TGTGCCAGCAGCTTACCGGGACAGGCCGCAGCTAACTATGGCTACACCTTC.

The chain uses TRBV30 and TRBJ1-5, with TRBD1 as a possible D gene (6 bases). This CDR3 comprises 14 residues. Germline V gene sequence: CDR1 GTSNPN, CDR2 SVGIG (reference sequence). The V end was cut by 2 bases, the J end by 3 bases, with 11 bases between. The CDR3 spells CAWSRGQFNQPQHF. The CDR3 coding sequence is TGTGCCTGGAGTCGGGGACAATTCAATCAGCCCCAGCATTTT.

This clone has a single count. The chain couples TRBV19 to TRBJ1-2; D is undetermined. V lost 3 bases and J 1 base, leaving 15 bases between the germline ends. The CDR3 runs 16 residues. Germline V lookup: CDR1 LNHDA, CDR2 SQIVND (reference sequence). The CDR3 nucleotides are TGTGCCAGTAGTATGGACTGGTTGTCAGTTAACTATGGCTACACCTTC. Translating it yields CASSMDWLSVNYGYTF.

This clone has just a few counts. The rearrangement uses TRBV27 and TRBJ1-6, with D unclear. From germline, CDR1 is MNHEY and CDR2 SMNVEV (reference sequence). The CDR3 contains 13 residues. V lost 6 bases and J lost 7, with 10 bases in between. CDR3 in DNA: TGTGCCAGCAGCCCCCAAAGGAATTCACCCCTCCACTTT. Protein product: CASSPQRNSPLHF.

The CDR3 spells CASSQSPGAYGYTF. CDR3 nucleotide sequence: TGTGCCAGCAGCCAATCCCCGGGAGCATATGGCTACACCTTC. The chain recombines TRBV3-1 (or the pseudogene TRBV3-2) with TRBJ1-2; D gene uncertain. The CDR3 runs 14 residues. Germline V gene lookup returns CDR1 LGHDT and CDR2 YNNKEL (reference sequence). V lost 2 bases to trimming and J lost 5 bases, with 12 bases between them.

The J gene is TRBJ2-7, the V gene TRBV19, with 11 bases aligning to TRBD2. This CDR3 comprises 15 residues. The germline gives CDR1 LNHDA, CDR2 SQIVND (reference sequence). V dropped 9 bases and J dropped 0; count of bases not matched to a gene: 7. The CDR3 DNA reads as TGTGCCAGCACTACCGGGACTAGCGGCTCCTACGAGCAGTACTTC. Protein product: CASTTGTSGSYEQYF.

The V and J genes are TRBV30 and TRBJ1-6; D unclear. V dropped 7 bases and J dropped 10 bases, with 14 bases sitting between them. The CDR3 extends over 12 amino acids. Germline V gene lookup returns CDR1 GTSNPN and CDR2 SVGIG (reference sequence). The CDR3 region has the DNA TGTGCCTCCGTGGGGTTGGAATCACCCCTCCACTTT. Translated, it gives CASVGLESPLHF.

This CDR3 is CSATRDSSYEQYF. The CDR3, as DNA: TGCAGCGCGACCCGGGACAGCTCCTACGAGCAGTACTTC. The chain joins TRBV29-1 to TRBJ2-7, with TRBD1 identical over 7 bases. Per germline, CDR1 SQVTM and CDR2 ANQGSEA. The CDR3 totals 13 residues. Trimming at V came to 7 bases and at J to 0 bases, leaving 6 bases not matched to a gene.

The sample holds one count of this clone. V is TRBV7-9 and J is TRBJ1-2; D not resolved. V lost 5 bases to trimming and J lost 4 bases, with 17 bases between them. The CDR3 runs to 15 residues. Germline V CDR1 and CDR2: SEHNR, FQNEAQ (reference sequence). CDR3 nucleotides: TGTGCCAGCAGCCCCGCGCAGGTCCCCGTCTATGGCTACACCTTC. Its protein is CASSPAQVPVYGYTF.

The rearrangement links TRBV11-2 to TRBJ1-1, with D maybe TRBD1 (5 bases). Germline CDR1 SGHAT, CDR2 FQNNGV. V shed 1 base and J shed 8 bases, with 11 bases lying between them. This CDR3 region has 13 residues. The CDR3 sequence is CASSLGGGEEAFF. DNA of the CDR3: TGTGCCAGCAGCTTAGGGGGGGGTGAGGAAGCTTTCTTT.

The J gene is TRBJ1-1, the V gene TRBV28, with D perhaps TRBD1 (5 bases). The V end was cut by 6 bases, the J end by 8 bases, with 22 bases between. Germline V gene sequence: CDR1 MDHEN, CDR2 SYDVKM. This CDR3 spans 15 amino acids. The CDR3 sequence is CASSQLSLDSNEAFF. CDR3 in DNA: TGTGCCAGCAGCCAATTATCCCTAGACAGTAACGAAGCTTTCTTT.

The J gene is TRBJ2-1, the V gene TRBV5-4; TRBD2 aligns across 13 bases. Germline CDR1 SGHNT, CDR2 YYREEE (reference sequence). This CDR3 comprises 15 residues. The J segment lost 7 bases and the V segment lost 3 bases, leaving 4 bases of the junction unmatched. The CDR3 protein is CASSYRTSGSNEQFF. CDR3 DNA sequence: TGTGCCAGCAGCTATAGGACTAGCGGGAGTAATGAGCAGTTCTTC.

This clone came up a few times. The rearrangement links TRBV4-3 to TRBJ2-7; maybe TRBD1 (5 bases). The CDR3 is 15 residues long. The germline V gene encodes CDR1 LGHNA and CDR2 YSLEER. Trimming cost V 0 bases and J 0 bases, with 9 bases left between them. The CDR3 loop reads CASSQDPDTSYEQYF. DNA for the CDR3: TGCGCCAGCAGCCAAGATCCGGACACCTCCTACGAGCAGTACTTC.

The chain carries TRBV3-1 (or the pseudogene TRBV3-2) and TRBJ2-5; TRBD1 matches 9 bases. Germline values: CDR1 LGHDT, CDR2 YNNKEL (reference sequence). After removal of 4 bases from V and 1 base from J, the junction contained 1 base not matched to a gene. This CDR3 is 14 amino acids long. In DNA, the CDR3 is TGTGCCAGCAGCCGACAGGGGGGCCAAGAGACCCAGTACTTC. It translates to CASSRQGGQETQYF.

The chain uses TRBV18 and TRBJ2-2; D not certain. Germline CDR1 is KGHSH and CDR2 is LQKENI. The CDR3 contains 13 residues. The V end was cut by 1 base, the J end by 5 bases, with 5 bases between. The CDR3 spells CASSPLVTGELFF. CDR3 nucleotides: TGTGCCAGCTCACCACTAGTTACCGGGGAGCTGTTTTTT.

V gene TRBV9 combines with J gene TRBJ2-3, with 8 positions matching TRBD1. The CDR3 length is 16 residues. V lost 3 bases to trimming and J lost 2 bases; unmatched junction nucleotides: 8. The V gene's germline CDR1 is SGDLS and CDR2 YYNGEE. CDR3 nucleotide sequence: TGTGCCAGCAGCGCCCCAGGGGGCATCGACACAGATACGCAGTATTTT. Translated: CASSAPGGIDTDTQYF.

The CDR3 here is CASSSGQPTGELFF. Written as DNA, the CDR3 is TGTGCCAGCAGCTCGGGACAGCCCACCGGGGAGCTGTTTTTT. This chain joins TRBV7-2 and TRBJ2-2; 7 nucleotides align to TRBD1. The germline V gene encodes CDR1 SGHTA and CDR2 FQGNSA. This CDR3 has 14 residues. J was trimmed by 4 bases and V by 4 bases; bases with no gene match: 3.

J is TRBJ2-2 and V is TRBV5-4; 8 bases map to TRBD2. V gave up 0 bases and J gave up 1 base; unmatched junction bases: 2. The CDR3 is made up of 16 amino acids. CDR1 SGHNT and CDR2 YYREEE come from the germline V gene (reference sequence). This chain's CDR3 is CASSLGLAGNTGELFF. The CDR3, as DNA: TGTGCCAGCAGCTTGGGGCTAGCGGGGAACACCGGGGAGCTGTTTTTT.

The V call is TRBV5-1, the J call TRBJ1-4; 9 bases are a match to TRBD1. CDR1 SGHRS and CDR2 YFSETQ come from the germline V gene. The CDR3 covers 15 residues. The trim removed 3 bases at V and 7 bases at J, leaving 7 bases unmatched. The CDR3 nucleotides are TGCGCCAGCAGCTCCCGAGGGACAGGGAGTGAAAAACTGTTTTTT. It specifies CASSSRGTGSEKLFF.